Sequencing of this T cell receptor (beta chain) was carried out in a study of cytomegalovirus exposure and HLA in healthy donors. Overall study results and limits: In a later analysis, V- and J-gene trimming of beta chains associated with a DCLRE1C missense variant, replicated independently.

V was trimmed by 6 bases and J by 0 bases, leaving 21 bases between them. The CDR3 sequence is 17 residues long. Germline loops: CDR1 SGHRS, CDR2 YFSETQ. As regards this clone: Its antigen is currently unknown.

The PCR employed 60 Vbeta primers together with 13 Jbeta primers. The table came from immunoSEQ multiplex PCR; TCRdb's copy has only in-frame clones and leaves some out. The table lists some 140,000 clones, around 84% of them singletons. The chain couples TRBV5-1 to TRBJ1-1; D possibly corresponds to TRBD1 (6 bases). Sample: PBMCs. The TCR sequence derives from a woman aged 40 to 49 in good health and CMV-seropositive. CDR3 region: CASTFGAGTTLNTEAFF. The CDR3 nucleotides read TGCGCCAGCACCTTTGGGGCAGGGACAACCCTGAACACTGAAGCTTTCTTT.